A selection of T cell receptor beta chains follows, all from one sample in a study of blood T cell repertoires in COVID-19. Clones were read by immunoSEQ multiplex PCR, and TCRdb kept only the in-frame ones, dropping some. The data show about 220,000 clones, 80% to 90% seen once. Sequenced material: PBMCs or T cells enriched from blood (not recorded which). The receptors were sampled from a woman aged 18-29 years in a cohort exposed to, infected with or recovered from COVID-19 (not recorded which). The CDR3 runs from the conserved cysteine through the conserved F or W. The order of the fields is V gene, clone size, D gene, J gene, CDR3 DNA, CDR3 protein. A D gene is named only where the DNA matches it firmly. Not every row has a clone size; where given, it reads once, few, many or a size class.

>TRBV3-1/TRBV3-2|.|TRBD1|TRBJ2-3
TGTGCCAGCCGTCAGGGGGCAGATACGCAGTATTTT
CASRQGADTQYF
>TRBV29-1|.|TRBD1|TRBJ2-7
TGCAGCGTTGAAGCCGCAGGGGGCTACGAGCAGTACTTC
CSVEAAGGYEQYF
>TRBV6-6|.|.|TRBJ2-2
TGTGCCAGCAGACCTGACAGTCCCCTGAACACCGGGGAGCTGTTTTTT
CASRPDSPLNTGELFF
>TRBV24-1|.|TRBD1|TRBJ1-2
TGTGCCACCAGTGATTTCGACAGGGATGGCTACACCTTC
CATSDFDRDGYTF
>TRBV28|.|.|TRBJ2-1
TGTGCCAGCAGACGGACTCGTAGCTCCTACAATGAGCAGTTCTTC
CASRRTRSSYNEQFF
>TRBV28|.|.|TRBJ2-7
TGTGCCAGCGCGGTCAACGGGTACGAGCAGTACTTC
CASAVNGYEQYF
>TRBV2|.|.|TRBJ1-2
TGTGCCAGCAGTGTAGGGCAGGGGCCTACATATGGCTACACCTTC
CASSVGQGPTYGYTF
>TRBV3-1/TRBV3-2|.|TRBD2|TRBJ2-1
TGTGCCAGCAGCCAAGAAGAGGGAGGGCCGTCTGAGCAGTTCTTC
CASSQEEGGPSEQFF
>TRBV5-1|once|TRBD2|TRBJ2-2
TGCGCCAGCAGCTTGCGCCTAGCGGACACCGGGGAGCTGTTTTTT
CASSLRLADTGELFF
>TRBV11-3|.|TRBD2|TRBJ2-1
TGTGCCAGCAGCCAAGGGTCTAGCGGAGCCAATGAGCAGTTCTTC
CASSQGSSGANEQFF
>TRBV7-9|few|TRBD1|TRBJ2-7
TGTGCCAGCAGCTTAGGGGGACAGGGGCCGCCATCAATCTACGAGCAGTACTTC
CASSLGGQGPPSIYEQYF
>TRBV27|.|.|TRBJ1-1
TGTGCCAGCAGTTTATTCGGGGGTGGAGGGGAAGCTTTCTTT
CASSLFGGGGEAFF
>TRBV28|.|.|TRBJ1-1
TGTGCCCTTCAGGGGTTGGACACTGAAGCTTTCTTT
CALQGLDTEAFF
>TRBV3-1/TRBV3-2|.|.|TRBJ1-6
TGTGCCAGCACCCAAAGCTTACAGCCTTTCGGGGCCCTCCACTTT
CASTQSLQPFGALHF
>TRBV6-5|few|.|TRBJ2-7
TGTGCCAGCAGTTGGGGGACACATGAGCAGTACTTC
CASSWGTHEQYF
>TRBV28|.|.|TRBJ1-6
TGTGCCAGCAGTTTATTCTACTTTCGCGATAATTCACCCCTCCACTTT
CASSLFYFRDNSPLHF
>TRBV19|.|TRBD1|TRBJ2-1
TGTGCCAGTAGTACGGGACAGTACAATGAGCAGTTCTTC
CASSTGQYNEQFF
>TRBV5-1|.|.|TRBJ2-6
TGCGCCAGCAGCTTGGGTTCGACAGGCAGCTCTGGGGCCAACGTCCTGACTTTC
CASSLGSTGSSGANVLTF
>TRBV5-1|.|TRBD1|TRBJ1-1
TGCGCCAGCAGCTGGGGACAGGCCTTGAACACTGAAGCTTTCTTT
CASSWGQALNTEAFF
>TRBV29-1|.|TRBD2|TRBJ2-1
TGCAGCGTTGAACCCCGGACTAGCGGGAGGTCCCTGAGCTCCTACAATGAGCAGTTCTTC
CSVEPRTSGRSLSSYNEQFF
>TRBV5-1|.|TRBD2|TRBJ2-7
TGCGCCAGCAGCGTCGGCGGGGGGAACCCTAGGGAGCAGTACTTC
CASSVGGGNPREQYF
>TRBV20-1|.|.|TRBJ1-2
TGCAGTGCTAGTAGTGTGTCAGCTAACTATGGCTACACCTTC
CSASSVSANYGYTF
>TRBV15|.|TRBD1|TRBJ1-2
TGTGCCACCAGCAGAGATGCCGGGACAGGGGCCCTCTACGATGGCTACACCTTC
CATSRDAGTGALYDGYTF
>TRBV6-5|.|.|TRBJ1-2
TGTGCCAGCAGCCCCGGAGAAATCTATGGCTACACCTTC
CASSPGEIYGYTF
>TRBV25-1|.|TRBD2|TRBJ2-7
TGTGCCAGCAGTGAACCGGGGGGGCACGAGCAGTACTTC
CASSEPGGHEQYF
>TRBV5-6|.|.|TRBJ2-5
TGTGCCAGCAGCTTAGGGCCCGGGAAAGAGACCCAGTACTTC
CASSLGPGKETQYF
>TRBV7-9|.|TRBD1|TRBJ1-5
TGTGCCAGCAGCTTAGAGGGACAGGGAAATCAGCCCCAGCATTTT
CASSLEGQGNQPQHF
>TRBV2|.|.|TRBJ1-1
TGTGCCAGCAGTGAGGGCGGGGGGCAACCTCAAGGAGCTTTCTTT
CASSEGGGQPQGAFF
>TRBV30|once|.|TRBJ1-4
TGTGCCTGGACGTATACAGGGACCTATGCAACTAATGAAAAACTGTTTTTT
CAWTYTGTYATNEKLFF
>TRBV10-3|.|TRBD1|TRBJ1-5
TGTGCCATCAGCCCCGACAGGGTTGGCAATCAGCCCCAGCATTTT
CAISPDRVGNQPQHF
>TRBV13|.|.|TRBJ2-7
TGTGCCAGCAGCTCGACGACCCCTGTAGCGGCCAACTACGAGCAGTACTTC
CASSSTTPVAANYEQYF
>TRBV5-1|few|TRBD1|TRBJ2-7
TGCGCCAGCAGCCAATCGACAGGGGGTTACGAGCAGTACTTC
CASSQSTGGYEQYF
>TRBV12-5|.|TRBD1|TRBJ2-1
TGTGCTAGTGGTTTGGCTAGCCGGGACAGGGGGTTCATCAGTGGCAATGAGCAGTTCTTC
CASGLASRDRGFISGNEQFF
>TRBV11-3|.|.|TRBJ2-1
TGTGCCAGCAGCCGTTCTAGCCTCGGGCAGTTCTTC
CASSRSSLGQFF
>TRBV28|once|.|TRBJ1-1
TGTGCCAGCAGTTTATTTGGGACACTGAACACTGAAGCTTTCTTT
CASSLFGTLNTEAFF
>TRBV4-2|.|.|TRBJ2-3
TGTGCCAGCAGCCGCCAGGAAACAGATACGCAGTATTTT
CASSRQETDTQYF
>TRBV10-3|.|.|TRBJ2-3
TGTGCCATCACCCTCACACCTAGCGAGGCGCAGTATTTT
CAITLTPSEAQYF
>TRBV11-3|.|.|TRBJ2-2
TGTGCCAGCAGCCCCCCTAACGGGGAGCTGTTTTTT
CASSPPNGELFF
>TRBV6-4|.|.|TRBJ2-1
TGTGCCAGCAGTCCTCAAGCGGAGGGCAATGAGCAGTTCTTC
CASSPQAEGNEQFF
>TRBV9|.|.|TRBJ1-1
TGTGCCAGCAGCGCCTGGGGGGGCAGTATGAACACTGAAGCTTTCTTT
CASSAWGGSMNTEAFF
>TRBV19|.|TRBD1|TRBJ1-3
TGTGCCAGTAGTGTACCGGGACAGTGGAACACCATATATTTT
CASSVPGQWNTIYF
>TRBV7-8|.|TRBD2|TRBJ2-5
TGTGCCAGCATGCGAGTTAGCGGGGGACAAGAGACCCAGTACTTC
CASMRVSGGQETQYF
>TRBV6-1|.|TRBD1|TRBJ1-3
TGTGCCAGCAGTGCCGGGACAGGGAGTACTGGAAACACCATATATTTT
CASSAGTGSTGNTIYF
>TRBV6-5|.|TRBD1|TRBJ1-2
TGTGCCAGCAGTTCCCCGGGACAGGTTTATGGCTACACCTTC
CASSSPGQVYGYTF
>TRBV5-1|.|.|TRBJ2-7
TGCGCCAGCAGCTTGGCCCCGGGAGTTGCCTACGAGCAGTACTTC
CASSLAPGVAYEQYF
>TRBV7-6|.|TRBD1|TRBJ2-3
TGTGCCAGCAGCTTAGAAAGGGGGCGGACAGATACGCAGTATTTT
CASSLERGRTDTQYF
>TRBV2|few|.|TRBJ1-1
TGTGCCAGCAGGGACTACACTGAAGCTTTCTTT
CASRDYTEAFF
>TRBV2|.|.|TRBJ1-6
TGTGCCAGCAGTGAAGGGGGCCCAATTTTGCCCCACTTT
CASSEGGPILPHF
>TRBV18|.|TRBD1|TRBJ2-7
TGTGCCAGCTCACCGCCGGGACAGGGGAAGCAGTACTTC
CASSPPGQGKQYF
>TRBV27|few|.|TRBJ2-3
TGTGCCAGCAACAGGGAGGGGGATACGCAGTATTTT
CASNREGDTQYF
>TRBV18|.|TRBD2|TRBJ2-3
TGTGCCAGCTCACCACAGCGGGGGACAGATACGCAGTATTTT
CASSPQRGTDTQYF